Sequencing of this TCR beta chain was carried out in a study of radiation and T cells in renal cell carcinoma. Indicated time point: baseline pretreatment blood. The treatment was: 15 Gy SBRT to primary tumor, nephrectomy 4 weeks later. Profiling relied on immunoSEQ multiplex PCR, and the TCRdb table lists in-frame clones only, not all of them. The sample holds about 130,000 clones; about 88% are singletons and the top ten take approximately 12%. Trimming cost V 3 bases and J 7 bases; bases outside gene matches: 4. This CDR3 has 15 residues. In germline, CDR1 is MDHEN, CDR2 SYDVKM. Worth noting for this clone: Its antigen is unknown.

Whole-study findings and limits: Baseline intratumoral clonotype presence is unknown without pretreatment biopsies.

The sequence derives from a woman aged 45-59 years with renal cell carcinoma. This sequence joins TRBV28 and TRBJ1-4, with TRBD1 matching 11 bases. Sequencing was performed on blood, taken from a patient whose treatment included radiotherapy and nephrectomy. The CDR3 region has the DNA TGTGCCAGCAGTTTTAGGGACAGGGGGGGTGAAAAACTGTTTTTT. Protein: CASSFRDRGGEKLFF.